What follows are 18 T cell receptor beta chains derived from one specimen sequenced in a study of shared clonotypes between healthy human individuals. Clones were sequenced by immunoSEQ multiplex PCR, and TCRdb holds only the in-frame ones, with some missing. The sample contains around 1,900,000 clones, approximately 92% of which appear only once. Terminally differentiated effector memory CD45RA+ cells were excluded from the naive CD8 cells, which were CD45RO-negative and positively selected for CCR7. The sample comprised naive CD8+ T cells from PBMCs. The source is a man between 18 and 35 years old in good health. Some clones in this sample may be carry-over from other donors' samples.

Notes on this clone: A read error is possible here, since a much larger clone lies one base away. At the DNA level, this CDR3 is encoded by other sequences in the same sample as well. The gene calls are TRBV9 and TRBJ2-2, with D hard to call. V gave up 1 base and J gave up 5 bases, with 3 bases separating them. Germline V gene data show CDR1 as SGDLS and CDR2 as YYNGEE. CDR3 length: 12 amino acids. The CDR3 DNA reads TGTGCCAGCAGCGTAAAAACCGGGGAGCTGTTTTTT. It yields the protein CASSVKTGELFF.

The chain is built from TRBV9 and TRBJ2-7; D is possibly TRBD1 (5 bases). Germline V gene sequence: CDR1 SGDLS, CDR2 YYNGEE. Deletions cut 1 base from V and 0 bases from J, with 11 bases between. The length of the CDR3 is 15 residues. CDR3 protein: CASSVSDSPSYEQYF. The CDR3 DNA follows: TGTGCCAGCAGCGTATCAGACAGCCCCTCCTACGAGCAGTACTTC.

This chain uses TRBV2 with TRBJ1-2, with D uncertain. Germline V gives CDR1 SNHLY, CDR2 FYNNEI. V dropped 3 bases and J dropped 5 bases, with 16 bases sitting between them. There are 15 residues in the CDR3. CDR3: CASSESRAVLYGYTF. For the CDR3, the DNA is TGTGCCAGCAGTGAGTCTCGGGCAGTACTATATGGCTACACCTTC.

The chain carries TRBV19 and TRBJ1-5; no firm D call. Per the germline V gene, CDR1 is LNHDA and CDR2 is SQIVND (reference sequence). The V end was cut by 7 bases, the J end by 12 bases, with 13 bases between. This CDR3 spans 11 amino acids. This CDR3 is CASISDDHQHF. Written as DNA, the CDR3 is TGTGCCAGTATCTCTGACGATCACCAGCATTTT.

Notes on this clone: Other DNA sequences in the same sample also yield this CDR3. The V call is TRBV5-6, the J call TRBJ2-7; 9 positions agree with TRBD2. The germline V gene encodes CDR1 SGHDT and CDR2 YYEEEE. The V segment lost 0 bases and the J segment 4 bases; nucleotides outside the gene matches: 5. The CDR3 extends over 15 amino acids. The CDR3 DNA reads TGTGCCAGCAGCTTGGGTAGCGGGAGTGTATACGAGCAGTACTTC. This codes for CASSLGSGSVYEQYF.

The chain recombines TRBV5-1 with TRBJ2-7; possible D gene TRBD1, 6 bases. Germline V gene sequence: CDR1 SGHRS, CDR2 YFSETQ. CDR3 length equals 15 residues. With 2 bases removed from V and 3 bases from J, the gap between germline ends came to 15 bases. For the CDR3, the DNA is TGCGCCAGCAGCTTAGCACAGGGTGTACACTACGAGCAGTACTTC. Protein product: CASSLAQGVHYEQYF.

The chain links TRBV9 to TRBJ2-1; 9 bases fit TRBD2. The CDR3 length is 15 residues. Germline assignment: CDR1 SGDLS and CDR2 YYNGEE. V gave up 0 bases and J gave up 8 bases; unmatched junction bases: 6. Here the CDR3 reads CASSVGSSGSDEQFF. The CDR3 DNA reads TGTGCCAGCAGCGTAGGGAGTAGCGGGAGCGATGAGCAGTTCTTC. Complete variable domain (other parts from reference TRBV9 and TRBJ2-1): DSGVTQTPKHLITATGQRVTLRCSPRSGDLSVYWYQQSLDQGLQFLIQYYNGEERAKGNILERFSAQQFPDLHSELNLSSLELGDSALYFCASSVGSSGSDEQFFGPGTRLTVL.

The rearrangement joins TRBV7-8 to TRBJ2-3; 8 positions match TRBD2. This CDR3 contains 14 residues. Germline V gives CDR1 SGHVS, CDR2 FQNEAQ. J lost 5 bases, V lost 5 bases, and 6 bases had no gene match. The CDR3 spells CASSPRAGGDTQYF. CDR3 nucleotide sequence: TGTGCCAGCAGCCCCCGGGCGGGAGGAGATACGCAGTATTTT.

The chain is built from TRBV7-9 and TRBJ1-2, with 9 bases that match TRBD1. CDR1 SEHNR and CDR2 FQNEAQ come from the germline V gene (reference sequence). The CDR3 loop spans 15 amino acids. J lost 4 bases, V lost 1 base, and 4 bases had no gene match. CDR3 nucleotides: TGTGCCAGCAGCTTAGGGCAGGGACAGGGCTATGGCTACACCTTC. Amino acids: CASSLGQGQGYGYTF. Variable domain in full (rest from reference TRBV7-9 and TRBJ1-2): DTGVSQNPRHKITKRGQNVTFRCDPISEHNRLYWYRQTLGQGPEFLTYFQNEAQLEKSRLLSDRFSAERPKGSFSTLEIQRTEQGDSAMYLCASSLGQGQGYGYTFGSGTRLTVV.

A remark on this clone: Other nucleotide sequences from this sample produce the same CDR3. V and J are TRBV30 and TRBJ1-1; the D is unclear. The CDR3 extends over 13 amino acids. Trimming pared 2 bases from V and 0 bases from J, leaving 7 bases between. CDR1 GTSNPN and CDR2 SVGIG come from the germline V gene (reference sequence). The CDR3 loop reads CAWSPGMNTEAFF. CDR3 coding DNA: TGTGCCTGGAGTCCGGGTATGAACACTGAAGCTTTCTTT.

The J gene is TRBJ2-1, the V gene TRBV7-8; the D gene is possibly TRBD1 (5 bases). This CDR3 is 14 amino acids long. Trimming took off 4 bases at V and 10 bases at J, with 17 bases between the two ends. Germline V lookup: CDR1 SGHVS, CDR2 FQNEAQ. In nucleotides, the CDR3 is TGTGCCAGCAGCTCACTAAGGGGCAGCCTGGAGCAGTTCTTC. Its translation is CASSSLRGSLEQFF.

The gene calls are TRBV5-6 and TRBJ2-7; tentatively, D is TRBD1 (6 bases). The germline CDR1 and CDR2 sequences are SGHDT and YYEEEE. CDR3 size: 12 residues. V was pared by 2 bases and J by 5 bases, with 8 bases between. CDR3 nucleotides: TGTGCCAGCAGCTTAGGGGGAGACGAGCAGTACTTC. Its protein is CASSLGGDEQYF. Based on the CDR3 plus reference TRBV5-6 and TRBJ2-7, the full variable domain is DAGVTQSPTHLIKTRGQQVTLRCSPKSGHDTVSWYQQALGQGPQFIFQYYEEEERQRGNFPDRFSGHQFPNYSSELNVNALLLGDSALYLCASSLGGDEQYFGPGTRLTVT.

The chain has TRBV7-3 and TRBJ2-7; tentatively, D is TRBD2 (7 bases). The germline V gene encodes CDR1 SGHTA and CDR2 FQGTGA. The CDR3 loop spans 15 amino acids. Trimming took off 5 bases at V and 3 bases at J, with 17 bases between the two ends. The CDR3 DNA sequence: TGTGCCAGCAGCCAAGGGGGGGACTTAGTCTACGAGCAGTACTTC. The encoded protein is CASSQGGDLVYEQYF.

The chain recombines TRBV12-5 with TRBJ2-1; D call uncertain. This CDR3 has 15 residues. Germline V gives CDR1 LGHNT, CDR2 FRNRAP. Here the CDR3 DNA reads TGTGCCGATAAACCGGCCACGTCTCGTTACAATGAGCAGTTCTTC. Its translation is CADKPATSRYNEQFF.

The chain carries TRBV28 and TRBJ2-7; TRBD1 aligns across 8 bases. From germline, CDR1 is MDHEN and CDR2 SYDVKM. CDR3 length equals 13 residues. The trim removed 8 bases at V and 1 base at J, leaving 4 bases unmatched. CDR3 sequence (DNA): TGTGCCAGCTGGAGACAGGGGTCCTACGAGCAGTACTTC. Encoded protein: CASWRQGSYEQYF.

The genes are TRBV6-5 and TRBJ1-1; a possible D gene is TRBD1 (5 bases). This CDR3 contains 14 residues. V was clipped by 4 bases and J by 1 base, with 10 bases between them. Germline V gene data show CDR1 as MNHEY and CDR2 as SVGAGI. The DNA of the CDR3 is TGTGCCAGCAGTTCCGGGGGGGAGAACACTGAAGCTTTCTTT. Its translation: CASSSGGENTEAFF.

V and J are TRBV7-9 and TRBJ1-1; D not resolved. CDR3 length equals 12 residues. V lost 0 bases to trimming and J lost 14 bases, with 13 bases between them. Germline assignment: CDR1 SEHNR and CDR2 FQNEAQ (reference sequence). The CDR3 nucleotides are TGTGCCAGCAGCTTAGCAGACGGCATGAAATTCTTT. Its translation: CASSLADGMKFF.

The genes are TRBV7-9 and TRBJ2-1; 11 nucleotides match TRBD1. V was pared by 8 bases and J by 8 bases, with 11 bases of the junction left unmatched. The CDR3 consists of 15 residues. Germline V gene lookup returns CDR1 SEHNR and CDR2 FQNEAQ (reference sequence). The CDR3 is CASPLPGQGVHEQFF. The DNA of the CDR3 is TGTGCCAGCCCGCTACCGGGACAGGGGGTCCATGAGCAGTTCTTC.